The 28 T cell receptor beta chains in this list originate from one sample, sequenced in a study of monozygotic twins with inflammatory bowel disease. With the 5' RACE reads reprocessed, TCRdb shows one record per CDR3 protein and no DNA. The table for this sample gives fewer than 550,000 distinct CDR3 sequences. Source material: blood. The origin of the receptors is a human donor with ulcerative colitis or Crohn's disease, or a healthy co-twin of an affected twin (not recorded which).

V and J are TRBV28 and TRBJ1-6. In germline, CDR1 is MDHEN, CDR2 SYDVKM. The CDR3 loop spans 15 amino acids. This chain's CDR3 is CASSPGGGYNSPLHF.

The V call is TRBV29-1, the J call TRBJ2-3. Germline assignment: CDR1 SQVTM and CDR2 ANQGSEA. The CDR3 covers 13 residues. CDR3 sequence: CSVEGTNSGTQYF.

The rearrangement links TRBV5-6 to TRBJ2-1; lacking DNA, the TRBD1 call made by TCRdb goes unchecked. The germline V gene encodes CDR1 SGHDT and CDR2 YYEEEE. This CDR3 contains 11 residues. The CDR3 sequence: CASRYGGEQFF.

The chain joins TRBV5-4 to TRBJ2-7; lacking DNA, the TRBD1 call made by TCRdb goes unchecked. Germline CDR1 and CDR2: SGHNT and YYREEE (reference sequence). This CDR3 has 17 residues. The CDR3 loop reads CASSLGAGTGGVYEQYF.

The gene calls are TRBV2 and TRBJ2-4. Germline V gene lookup returns CDR1 SNHLY and CDR2 FYNNEI. The CDR3 sequence is 15 residues long. CDR3 amino acids: CASSLDPLAKNIQYF. Complete variable domain (other parts from reference TRBV2 and TRBJ2-4): EPEVTQTPSHQVTQMGQEVILRCVPISNHLYFYWYRQILGQKVEFLVSFYNNEISEKSEIFDDQFSVERPDGSNFTLKIRSTKLEDSAMYFCASSLDPLAKNIQYFGAGTRLSVL.

This chain joins TRBV20-1 and TRBJ2-3; without DNA, the TCRdb call of TRBD1 cannot be checked. Per the germline V gene, CDR1 is DFQATT and CDR2 is SNEGSKA (reference sequence). The CDR3 runs to 16 residues. CDR3 amino acids: CSAQYVRGGATDTQYF.

The V call is TRBV20-1, the J call TRBJ2-7; the D call of TRBD2 rests on TCRdb alone, since no DNA is present to check it. The length of the CDR3 is 13 residues. Germline V gene data show CDR1 as DFQATT and CDR2 as SNEGSKA (reference sequence). The CDR3 sequence: CSARGGRAGEQYF.

The chain's CDR3 is CAQNLNTEAFF. The rearrangement links TRBV30 to TRBJ1-1. The CDR3 contains 11 residues. Germline lookup yields CDR1 GTSNPN and CDR2 SVGIG (reference sequence).

The V gene is TRBV7-2, the J gene TRBJ2-1; the D call from TCRdb, TRBD1, cannot be confirmed without DNA. Germline lookup yields CDR1 SGHTA and CDR2 FQGNSA. CDR3 size: 15 residues. CDR3: CASSLVGGAINEQFF.

The rearrangement links TRBV28 to TRBJ2-1; absent DNA, TCRdb's TRBD1 call cannot be checked. Germline CDR1 and CDR2: MDHEN and SYDVKM. This CDR3 has 14 amino acids. The CDR3 sequence is CASSLPLQGVEQFF.

The chain is built from TRBV2 and TRBJ2-2; TCRdb returns TRBD2, unconfirmable since there is no DNA. The germline V gene has CDR1 SNHLY and CDR2 FYNNEI. This CDR3 is 15 amino acids long. CDR3 sequence reads: CATPLAGGRTGELFF.

J is TRBJ1-6 and V is TRBV7-9; TCRdb outputs TRBD1, but without DNA this stays unchecked. Per germline, CDR1 SEHNR and CDR2 FQNEAQ (reference sequence). The CDR3 extends over 16 amino acids. CDR3 amino acids: CASSRGLSSYNSPLHF.

V usage is TRBV18 and J usage is TRBJ1-2; the TCRdb call, TRBD1, lacks DNA for checking. This CDR3 has 15 amino acids. Germline CDR1 is KGHSH and CDR2 is LQKENI. The chain's CDR3 is CASSPGSGVNYGYTF.

The V call is TRBV28, the J call TRBJ2-1; the D gene TCRdb calls, TRBD2, cannot be checked with no DNA. The CDR3 length is 15 residues. The germline CDR1 and CDR2 sequences are MDHEN and SYDVKM. The CDR3 is CASSLRSGRADEQFF.

The chain couples TRBV4-3 to TRBJ1-1; TCRdb indicates TRBD1, and absent DNA this call remains unverified. The CDR3 is 14 amino acids. Germline V gene sequence: CDR1 LGHNA, CDR2 YSLEER. The CDR3 protein is CASSHRQGGTEAFF.

CDR3 sequence: CASSTSGPFYNEQFF. The chain has TRBV27 and TRBJ2-1; absent DNA, TCRdb's TRBD2 call cannot be checked. Germline CDR1 is MNHEY and CDR2 is SMNVEV (reference sequence). CDR3 length: 15 amino acids.

The chain employs TRBV7-2 and TRBJ2-3. Germline V lookup: CDR1 SGHTA, CDR2 FQGNSA. The CDR3 extends over 13 amino acids. The chain's CDR3 is CASSSPSTDTQYF.

The chain has TRBV12-3 or TRBV12-4 and TRBJ1-3. CDR3 size: 15 residues. The CDR3 sequence: CASSFTAGSINTIYF.

The V call is TRBV28, the J call TRBJ2-1; the D call from TCRdb, TRBD1, cannot be confirmed without DNA. Germline CDR1 MDHEN, CDR2 SYDVKM. This CDR3 contains 13 residues. CDR3 residues: CASSATGARGGFF.

This chain joins TRBV30 and TRBJ1-5. This CDR3 is 14 amino acids long. The germline CDR1 and CDR2 sequences are GTSNPN and SVGIG (reference sequence). CDR3 protein: CAWTTSRRGQPQHF.

The V call is TRBV19, the J call TRBJ2-4; TCRdb lists TRBD2, though no DNA is available to test this call. The CDR3 has 17 amino acids. Per germline, CDR1 LNHDA and CDR2 SQIVND (reference sequence). CDR3 protein: CASSTKGPAVAKNIQYF.

This chain joins TRBV2 and TRBJ1-5; absent DNA, TCRdb's TRBD1 call cannot be checked. Looked up from germline, CDR1 is SNHLY and CDR2 is FYNNEI. The CDR3 has 12 residues. The CDR3 reads CASSRTPGGQHF.

The chain has TRBV19 and TRBJ2-1; the D call of TRBD2 rests on TCRdb alone, since no DNA is present to check it. This CDR3 contains 16 residues. Per germline, CDR1 LNHDA and CDR2 SQIVND (reference sequence). This chain's CDR3 is CASNFGGLAGHNEQFF.

V usage is TRBV19 and J usage is TRBJ1-2; the TCRdb call, TRBD1, lacks DNA for checking. The CDR3 covers 14 residues. Per germline, CDR1 LNHDA and CDR2 SQIVND (reference sequence). CDR3 amino acids: CASSLLGALGGYTF.

The genes are TRBV7-2 and TRBJ2-6; without DNA, the TCRdb call of TRBD1 cannot be checked. The germline gives CDR1 SGHTA, CDR2 FQGNSA. The length of the CDR3 is 17 residues. The CDR3 loop reads CASSLGRGHSGANVLTF.

The chain joins TRBV5-1 to TRBJ1-2; checking the TCRdb D call of TRBD1 is not possible without DNA. The CDR3 spans 15 residues. Germline CDR1 and CDR2: SGHRS and YFSETQ. CDR3 protein: CASSHAGGGNYGYTF.

J is TRBJ2-7 and V is TRBV9; checking the TCRdb D call of TRBD2 is not possible without DNA. The CDR3 totals 14 residues. From germline, CDR1 is SGDLS and CDR2 YYNGEE. The CDR3 reads CASSVGLAGYEQYF.

The chain recombines TRBV9 with TRBJ2-7; TCRdb selects TRBD2, and the lack of DNA leaves this call unchecked. The CDR3 sequence is 14 residues long. Germline CDR1 and CDR2: SGDLS and YYNGEE. The CDR3 here is CASSGTTSTYEQYF.